This T cell receptor beta chain was retrieved from a study of blood T cell repertoires in COVID-19. Original handling: Amplifying reference gene primers gave estimates of nucleated cell counts. This table comes from immunoSEQ multiplex PCR, and its TCRdb copy is limited to in-frame clones, with some not included. Clonal size and the V and J genes are those of that table, whereas D and trimming came from the DNA. The data show tens of thousands of clones, more than 75% seen once. Sequencing used peripheral blood. This sequence was found in an older woman with acute or convalescent COVID-19.

The CDR3 loop reads CASSLDRGPETQYF. The CDR3 DNA follows: TGTGCCAGCAGTTTGGACAGGGGTCCGGAGACCCAGTACTTC. The chain employs TRBV2 and TRBJ2-5; TRBD1 aligns across 9 bases. Germline assignment: CDR1 SNHLY and CDR2 FYNNEI. CDR3 length equals 14 residues. J was trimmed by 5 bases and V by 5 bases; bases with no gene match: 6.